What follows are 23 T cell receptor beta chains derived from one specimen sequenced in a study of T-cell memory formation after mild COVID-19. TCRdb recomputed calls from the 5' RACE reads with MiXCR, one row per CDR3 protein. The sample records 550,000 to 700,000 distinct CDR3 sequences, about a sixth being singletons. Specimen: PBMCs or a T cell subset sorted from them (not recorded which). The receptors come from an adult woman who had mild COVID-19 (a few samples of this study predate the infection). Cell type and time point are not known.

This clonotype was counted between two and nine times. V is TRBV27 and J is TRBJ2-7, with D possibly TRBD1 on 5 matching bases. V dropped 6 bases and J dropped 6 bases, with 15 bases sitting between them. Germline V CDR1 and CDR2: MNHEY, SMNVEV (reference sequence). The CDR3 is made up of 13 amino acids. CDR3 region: CASRAGPSREQYF. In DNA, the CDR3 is TGTGCCAGCAGGGCAGGGCCCTCGCGCGAGCAGTACTTC.

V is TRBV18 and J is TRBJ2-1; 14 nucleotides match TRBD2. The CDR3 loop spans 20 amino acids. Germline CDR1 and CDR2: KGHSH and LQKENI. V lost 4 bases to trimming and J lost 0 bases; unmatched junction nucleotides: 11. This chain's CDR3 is CASSRSGTSGGVSSYNEQFF. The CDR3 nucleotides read TGTGCCAGCTCACGCTCCGGGACTAGCGGGGGCGTTAGCTCCTACAATGAGCAGTTCTTC.

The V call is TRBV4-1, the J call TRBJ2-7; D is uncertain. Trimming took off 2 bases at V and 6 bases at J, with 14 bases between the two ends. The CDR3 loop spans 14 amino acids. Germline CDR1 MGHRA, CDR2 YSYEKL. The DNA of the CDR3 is TGCGCCAGCAGCCAACCGACCCGGGCGCCCGAGCAGTACTTC. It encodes CASSQPTRAPEQYF.

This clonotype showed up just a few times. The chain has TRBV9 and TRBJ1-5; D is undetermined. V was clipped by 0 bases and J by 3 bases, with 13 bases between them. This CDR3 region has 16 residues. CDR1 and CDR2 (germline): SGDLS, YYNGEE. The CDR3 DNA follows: TGTGCCAGCAGCGTAGGTTTCGGGCCTTCCAATCAGCCCCAGCATTTT. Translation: CASSVGFGPSNQPQHF.

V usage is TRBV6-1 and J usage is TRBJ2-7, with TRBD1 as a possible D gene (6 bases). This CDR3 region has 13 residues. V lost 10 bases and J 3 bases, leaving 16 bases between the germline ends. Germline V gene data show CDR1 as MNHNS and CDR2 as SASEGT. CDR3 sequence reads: CAISGQIDYEQYF. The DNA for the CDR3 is TGTGCCATATCCGGACAGATCGACTACGAGCAGTACTTC.

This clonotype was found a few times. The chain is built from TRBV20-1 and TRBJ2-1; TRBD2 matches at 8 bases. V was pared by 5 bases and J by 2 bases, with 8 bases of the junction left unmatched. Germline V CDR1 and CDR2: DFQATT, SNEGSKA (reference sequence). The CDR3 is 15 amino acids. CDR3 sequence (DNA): TGCAGTGCTCACTCGGGGGGGGCTGCCTACAATGAGCAGTTCTTC. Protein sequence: CSAHSGGAAYNEQFF.

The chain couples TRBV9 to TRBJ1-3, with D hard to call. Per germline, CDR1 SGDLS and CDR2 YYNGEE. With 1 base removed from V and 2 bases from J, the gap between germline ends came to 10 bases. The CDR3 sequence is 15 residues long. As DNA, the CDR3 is TGTGCCAGCAGCGTAAGGCCGTCGGCTGGAAACACCATATATTTT. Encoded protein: CASSVRPSAGNTIYF.

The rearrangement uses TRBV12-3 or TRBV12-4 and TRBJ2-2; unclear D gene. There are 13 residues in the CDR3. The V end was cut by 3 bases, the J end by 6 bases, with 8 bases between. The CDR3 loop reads CASSFLGSGELFF. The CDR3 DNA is TGTGCCAGCAGTTTCCTAGGGTCCGGGGAGCTGTTTTTT.

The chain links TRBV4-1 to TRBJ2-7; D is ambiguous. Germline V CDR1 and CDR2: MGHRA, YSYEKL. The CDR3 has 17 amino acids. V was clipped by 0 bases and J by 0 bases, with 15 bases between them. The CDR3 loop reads CASSQDWTAGSSYEQYF. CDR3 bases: TGCGCCAGCAGCCAAGATTGGACGGCAGGAAGCTCCTACGAGCAGTACTTC.

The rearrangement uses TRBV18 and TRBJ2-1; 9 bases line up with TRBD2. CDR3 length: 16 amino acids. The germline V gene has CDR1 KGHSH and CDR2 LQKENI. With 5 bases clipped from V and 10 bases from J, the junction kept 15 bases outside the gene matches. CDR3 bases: TGTGCCAGCTCAACTTTAGCGGGAGCCGGAGACCCAGAGCAGTTCTTC. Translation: CASSTLAGAGDPEQFF.

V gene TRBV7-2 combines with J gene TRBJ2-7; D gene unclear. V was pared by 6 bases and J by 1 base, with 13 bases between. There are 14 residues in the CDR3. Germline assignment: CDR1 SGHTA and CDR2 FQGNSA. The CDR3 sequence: CASSRLIGSYEQYF. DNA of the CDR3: TGTGCCAGCAGTCGGCTGATTGGGTCCTACGAGCAGTACTTC.

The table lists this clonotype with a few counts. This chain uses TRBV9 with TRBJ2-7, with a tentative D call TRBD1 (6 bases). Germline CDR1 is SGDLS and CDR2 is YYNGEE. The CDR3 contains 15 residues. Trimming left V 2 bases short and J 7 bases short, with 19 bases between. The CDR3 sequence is CASSVQDSPAEEQYF. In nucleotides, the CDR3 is TGTGCCAGCAGCGTGCAGGACAGCCCCGCGGAGGAGCAGTACTTC.

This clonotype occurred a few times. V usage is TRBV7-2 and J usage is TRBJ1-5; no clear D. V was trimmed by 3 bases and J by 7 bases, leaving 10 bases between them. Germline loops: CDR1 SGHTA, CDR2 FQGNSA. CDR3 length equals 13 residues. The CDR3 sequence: CASSFEGRQPQHF. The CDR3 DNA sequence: TGTGCCAGCAGCTTCGAAGGAAGGCAGCCCCAGCATTTT.

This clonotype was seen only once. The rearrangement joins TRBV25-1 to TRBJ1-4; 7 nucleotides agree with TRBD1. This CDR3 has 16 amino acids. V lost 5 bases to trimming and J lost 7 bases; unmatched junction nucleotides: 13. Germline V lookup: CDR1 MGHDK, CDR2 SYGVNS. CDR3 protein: CASSSHPQGFGEKLFF. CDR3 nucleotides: TGTGCCAGCAGTTCGCATCCACAGGGGTTCGGTGAAAAACTGTTTTTT. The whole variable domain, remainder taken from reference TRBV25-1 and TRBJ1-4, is EADIYQTPRYLVIGTGKKITLECSQTMGHDKMYWYQQDPGMELHLIHYSYGVNSTEKGDLSSESTVSRIRTEHFPLTLESARPSHTSQYLCASSSHPQGFGEKLFFGSGTQLSVL.

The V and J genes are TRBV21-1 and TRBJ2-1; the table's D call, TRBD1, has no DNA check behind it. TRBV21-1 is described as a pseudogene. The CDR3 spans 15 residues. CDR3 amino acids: CASSNPGQNNNEQFF. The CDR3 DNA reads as TGTGCCAGCAGCAACCCCGGACAGAACAACAATGAGCAGTTCTTC.

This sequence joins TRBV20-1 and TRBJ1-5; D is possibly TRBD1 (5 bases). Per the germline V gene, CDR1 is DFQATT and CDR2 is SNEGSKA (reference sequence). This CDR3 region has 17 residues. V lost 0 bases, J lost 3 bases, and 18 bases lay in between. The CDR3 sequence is CSARDKRDVGFNQPQHF. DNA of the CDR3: TGCAGTGCTAGAGATAAAAGGGACGTGGGTTTCAATCAGCCCCAGCATTTT.

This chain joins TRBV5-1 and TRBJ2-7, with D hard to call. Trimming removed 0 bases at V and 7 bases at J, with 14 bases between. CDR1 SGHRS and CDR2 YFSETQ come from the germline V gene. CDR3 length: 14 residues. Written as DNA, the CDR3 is TGCGCCAGCAGCTTGGGGTATATGAGTATAGAGCAGTACTTC. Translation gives CASSLGYMSIEQYF.

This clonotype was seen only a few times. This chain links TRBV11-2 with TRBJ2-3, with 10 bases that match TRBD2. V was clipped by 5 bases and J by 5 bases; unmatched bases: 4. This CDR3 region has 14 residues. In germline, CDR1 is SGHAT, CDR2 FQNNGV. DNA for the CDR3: TGTGCCAGCAGCCTGGAGCGGGGGGGAGATACGCAGTATTTT. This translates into CASSLERGGDTQYF.

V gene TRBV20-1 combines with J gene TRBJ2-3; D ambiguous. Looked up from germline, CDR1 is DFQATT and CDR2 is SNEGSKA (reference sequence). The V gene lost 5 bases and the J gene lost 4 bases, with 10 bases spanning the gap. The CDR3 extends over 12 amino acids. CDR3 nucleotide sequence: TGCAGTGCTCATAAGGGCGCAGATACGCAGTATTTT. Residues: CSAHKGADTQYF.

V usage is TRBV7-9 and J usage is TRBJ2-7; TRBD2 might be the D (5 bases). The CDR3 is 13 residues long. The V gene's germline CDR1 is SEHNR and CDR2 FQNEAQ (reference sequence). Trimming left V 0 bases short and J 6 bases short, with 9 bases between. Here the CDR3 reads CASSLAGEAEQYF. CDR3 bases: TGTGCCAGCAGCTTAGCGGGAGAGGCCGAGCAGTACTTC. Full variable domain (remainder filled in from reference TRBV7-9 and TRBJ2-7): DTGVSQNPRHKITKRGQNVTFRCDPISEHNRLYWYRQTLGQGPEFLTYFQNEAQLEKSRLLSDRFSAERPKGSFSTLEIQRTEQGDSAMYLCASSLAGEAEQYFGPGTRLTVT.

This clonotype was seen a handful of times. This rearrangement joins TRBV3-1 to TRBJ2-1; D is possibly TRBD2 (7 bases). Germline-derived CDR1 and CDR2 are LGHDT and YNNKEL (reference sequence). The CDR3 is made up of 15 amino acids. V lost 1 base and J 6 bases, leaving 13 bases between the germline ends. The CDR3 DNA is TGTGCCAGCAGCCAAGGGGGGGGGGCAGTCAATGAGCAGTTCTTC. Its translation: CASSQGGGAVNEQFF.

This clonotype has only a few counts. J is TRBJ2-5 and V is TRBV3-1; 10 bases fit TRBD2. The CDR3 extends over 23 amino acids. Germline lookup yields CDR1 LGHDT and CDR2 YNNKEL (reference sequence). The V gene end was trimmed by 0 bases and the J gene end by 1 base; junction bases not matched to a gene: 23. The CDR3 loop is CASSQDSRVWTSGPTIFQETQYF. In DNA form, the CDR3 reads TGTGCCAGCAGCCAAGATAGTCGGGTGTGGACTAGCGGCCCCACCATCTTCCAAGAGACCCAGTACTTC.

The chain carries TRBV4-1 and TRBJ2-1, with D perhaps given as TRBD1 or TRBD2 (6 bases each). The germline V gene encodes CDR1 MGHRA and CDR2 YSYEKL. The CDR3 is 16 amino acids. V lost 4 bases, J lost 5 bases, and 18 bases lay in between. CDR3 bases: TGCGCCAGCAGCCCACAGCCGGGGGCGAAAGACAATGAGCAGTTCTTC. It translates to CASSPQPGAKDNEQFF.